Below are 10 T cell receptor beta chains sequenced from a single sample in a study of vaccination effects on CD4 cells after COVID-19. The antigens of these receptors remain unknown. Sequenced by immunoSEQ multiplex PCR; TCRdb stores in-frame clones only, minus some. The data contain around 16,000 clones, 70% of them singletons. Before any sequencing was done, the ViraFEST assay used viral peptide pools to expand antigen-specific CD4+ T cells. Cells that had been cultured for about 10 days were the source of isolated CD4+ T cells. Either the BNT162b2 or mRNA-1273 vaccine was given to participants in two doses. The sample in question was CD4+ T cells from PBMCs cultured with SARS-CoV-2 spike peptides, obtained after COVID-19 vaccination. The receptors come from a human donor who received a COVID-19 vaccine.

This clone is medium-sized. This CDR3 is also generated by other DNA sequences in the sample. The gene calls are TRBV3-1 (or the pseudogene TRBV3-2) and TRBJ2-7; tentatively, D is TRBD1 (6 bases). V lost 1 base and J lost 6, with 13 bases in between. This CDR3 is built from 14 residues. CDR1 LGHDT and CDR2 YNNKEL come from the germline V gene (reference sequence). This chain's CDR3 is CASSQAQGRSEQYF. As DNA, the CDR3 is TGTGCCAGCAGCCAAGCGCAGGGGAGAAGCGAGCAGTACTTC.

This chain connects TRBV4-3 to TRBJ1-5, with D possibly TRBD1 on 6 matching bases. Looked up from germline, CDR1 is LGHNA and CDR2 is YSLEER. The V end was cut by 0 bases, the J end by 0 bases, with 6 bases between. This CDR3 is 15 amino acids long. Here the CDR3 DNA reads TGCGCCAGCAGCCAAGAGACAGGTAGCAATCAGCCCCAGCATTTT. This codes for CASSQETGSNQPQHF.

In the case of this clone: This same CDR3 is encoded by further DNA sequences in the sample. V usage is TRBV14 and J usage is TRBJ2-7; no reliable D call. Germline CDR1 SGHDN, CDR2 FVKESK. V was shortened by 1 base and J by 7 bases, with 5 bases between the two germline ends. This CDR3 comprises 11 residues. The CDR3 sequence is CASSQVREQYF. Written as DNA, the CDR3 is TGTGCCAGCAGCCAAGTACGGGAGCAGTACTTC.

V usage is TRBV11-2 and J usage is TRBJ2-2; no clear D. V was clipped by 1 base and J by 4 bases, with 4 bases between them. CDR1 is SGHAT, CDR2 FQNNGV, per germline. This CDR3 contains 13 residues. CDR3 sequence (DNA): TGTGCCAGCAGCTTAGTCGGCACCGGGGAGCTGTTTTTT. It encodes CASSLVGTGELFF.

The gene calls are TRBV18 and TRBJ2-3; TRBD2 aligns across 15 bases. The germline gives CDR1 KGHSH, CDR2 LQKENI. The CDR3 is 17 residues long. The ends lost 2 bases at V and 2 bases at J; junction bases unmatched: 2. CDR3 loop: CASSPRTSGGVTDTQYF. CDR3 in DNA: TGTGCCAGCTCACCAAGGACTAGCGGGGGGGTCACAGATACGCAGTATTTT.

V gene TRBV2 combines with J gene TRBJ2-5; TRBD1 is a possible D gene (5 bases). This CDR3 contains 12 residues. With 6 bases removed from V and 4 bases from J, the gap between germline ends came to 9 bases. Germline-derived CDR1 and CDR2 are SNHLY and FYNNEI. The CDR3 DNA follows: TGTGCCAGCAGGCCAGGGCCAGAGACCCAGTACTTC. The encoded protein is CASRPGPETQYF.

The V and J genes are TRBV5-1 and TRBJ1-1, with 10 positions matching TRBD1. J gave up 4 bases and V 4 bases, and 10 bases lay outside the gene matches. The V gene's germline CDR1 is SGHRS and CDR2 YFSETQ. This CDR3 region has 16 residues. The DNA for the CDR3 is TGCGCCAGCAGCCCTCAGACAGGGGGCGCCGGCACTGAAGCTTTCTTT. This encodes CASSPQTGGAGTEAFF. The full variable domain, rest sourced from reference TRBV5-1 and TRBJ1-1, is KAGVTQTPRYLIKTRGQQVTLSCSPISGHRSVSWYQQTPGQGLQFLFEYFSETQRNKGNFPGRFSGRQFSNSRSEMNVSTLELGDSALYLCASSPQTGGAGTEAFFGQGTRLTVV.

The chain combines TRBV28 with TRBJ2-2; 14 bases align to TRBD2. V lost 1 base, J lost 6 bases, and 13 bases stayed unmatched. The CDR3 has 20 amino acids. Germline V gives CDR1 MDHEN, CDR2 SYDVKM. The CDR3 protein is CASSLSRLAGGPLGAGELFF. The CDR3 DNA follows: TGTGCCAGCAGTTTATCCCGACTAGCGGGAGGGCCGTTGGGCGCCGGGGAGCTGTTTTTT. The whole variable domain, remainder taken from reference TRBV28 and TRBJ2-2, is DVKVTQSSRYLVKRTGEKVFLECVQDMDHENMFWYRQDPGLGLRLIYFSYDVKMKEKGDIPEGYSVSREKKERFSLILESASTNQTSMYLCASSLSRLAGGPLGAGELFFGEGSRLTVL.

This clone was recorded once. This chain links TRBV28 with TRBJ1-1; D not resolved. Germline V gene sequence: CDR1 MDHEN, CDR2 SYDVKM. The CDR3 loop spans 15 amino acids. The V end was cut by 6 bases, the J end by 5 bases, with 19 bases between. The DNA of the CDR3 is TGTGCCAGCAGGAAAGCGCGCCTCCGGGAGACTGAAGCTTTCTTT. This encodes CASRKARLRETEAFF.

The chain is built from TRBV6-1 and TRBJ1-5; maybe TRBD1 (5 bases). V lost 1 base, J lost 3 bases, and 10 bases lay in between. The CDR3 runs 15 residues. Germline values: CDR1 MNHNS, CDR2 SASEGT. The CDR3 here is CASSEGDGLNQPQHF. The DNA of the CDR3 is TGTGCCAGCAGTGAAGGGGACGGACTCAATCAGCCCCAGCATTTT.